Below, 27 T cell receptor beta chains from the same sample are listed, as sequenced in a study of blood T cell repertoires in COVID-19. The data were produced by immunoSEQ multiplex PCR, yet TCRdb's version contains in-frame clones alone and is incomplete. The repertoire holds tens of thousands of clones, with about 76% as singletons. The sample was peripheral blood. Receptors were obtained from a human donor in a cohort sampled during active COVID-19.

This clone was seen ten or more times. This sequence joins TRBV13 and TRBJ1-4; D ambiguous. V dropped 2 bases and J dropped 7 bases, with 8 bases sitting between them. This CDR3 has 13 amino acids. Germline-derived CDR1 and CDR2 are PRHDT and FYEKMQ (reference sequence). This CDR3 is CASSLYGSEKLFF. In nucleotides, the CDR3 is TGTGCCAGCAGCTTATATGGTAGTGAAAAACTGTTTTTT. The full variable domain, with the rest looked up from reference TRBV13 and TRBJ1-4, is AAGVIQSPRHLIKEKRETATLKCYPIPRHDTVYWYQQGPGQDPQFLISFYEKMQSDKGSIPDRFSAQQFSDYHSELNMSSLELGDSALYFCASSLYGSEKLFFGSGTQLSVL.

The chain joins TRBV19 to TRBJ2-3, with D perhaps TRBD2 (6 bases). The CDR3 runs 15 residues. V dropped 5 bases and J dropped 0 bases, with 12 bases sitting between them. CDR1 is LNHDA and CDR2 is SQIVND in the germline V gene (reference sequence). This CDR3 is CASSDLRGSTDTQYF. The CDR3 DNA reads TGTGCCAGTAGTGACCTACGGGGGAGCACAGATACGCAGTATTTT.

The chain has TRBV9 and TRBJ2-1, with 7 nucleotides matching TRBD2. The CDR3 is 14 residues long. Germline V gene sequence: CDR1 SGDLS, CDR2 YYNGEE. Trimming removed 0 bases from V and 6 bases from J; junction bases left unmatched: 3. The CDR3 DNA follows: TGTGCCAGCAGCGTAGGATGGGAGGGCAATGAGCAGTTCTTC. This gives the protein CASSVGWEGNEQFF. Full variable domain (outside the CDR3, taken from reference TRBV9 and TRBJ2-1): DSGVTQTPKHLITATGQRVTLRCSPRSGDLSVYWYQQSLDQGLQFLIQYYNGEERAKGNILERFSAQQFPDLHSELNLSSLELGDSALYFCASSVGWEGNEQFFGPGTRLTVL.

The chain combines TRBV6-2 or TRBV6-3 with TRBJ1-6, with 7 bases fitting TRBD1. Germline lookup yields CDR1 MNHEY and CDR2 SVGEGT. The CDR3 is 17 amino acids. The junction had 9 bases not matched to a gene; V was cut back by 4 bases and J by 3 bases. The CDR3: CASSSGQEFLYNSPLHF. The CDR3 nucleotides read TGTGCCAGCAGTTCCGGACAGGAATTCCTCTATAATTCACCCCTCCACTTT.

The chain recombines TRBV19 with TRBJ1-5, with D perhaps TRBD1 (5 bases). Germline-derived CDR1 and CDR2 are LNHDA and SQIVND (reference sequence). The CDR3 runs to 14 residues. V was shortened by 7 bases and J by 3 bases, with 13 bases between the two germline ends. Here the CDR3 reads CASTPGGFNQPQHF. Written as DNA, the CDR3 is TGTGCCAGTACTCCGGGGGGTTTCAATCAGCCCCAGCATTTT.

V usage is TRBV10-1 and J usage is TRBJ2-3; D is possibly TRBD1 (5 bases). Germline V gives CDR1 WNHNN, CDR2 SYGVQD (reference sequence). The CDR3 sequence is 15 residues long. V was trimmed by 4 bases and J by 0 bases, leaving 11 bases between them. Here the CDR3 DNA reads TGCGCCAGCAGTGTTCCCAGGGCTAGCACAGATACGCAGTATTTT. Protein product: CASSVPRASTDTQYF.

This clone is a singleton in its sample. The chain joins TRBV4-3 to TRBJ2-2; D is possibly TRBD1 (5 bases). This CDR3 is 14 amino acids long. Germline CDR1 LGHNA, CDR2 YSLEER. Trimming took off 2 bases at V and 6 bases at J, with 10 bases between the two ends. For the CDR3, the DNA is TGCGCCAGCAGCCAACAGGGCCGGGCCGGGGAGCTGTTTTTT. This translates into CASSQQGRAGELFF.

This rearrangement joins TRBV19 to TRBJ1-5; D is perhaps TRBD1 (5 bases). The CDR3 is 16 amino acids. The germline CDR1 and CDR2 sequences are LNHDA and SQIVND (reference sequence). Trimming stripped 5 bases from V and 3 bases from J, with 17 bases between. In DNA form, the CDR3 reads TGTGCCAGTAGTGCACCCCCCAGGGCCCACAATCAGCCCCAGCATTTT. Its translation is CASSAPPRAHNQPQHF.

This sequence joins TRBV7-8 and TRBJ2-3; the match to TRBD2 covers 8 bases. The germline gives CDR1 SGHVS, CDR2 FQNEAQ. This CDR3 is 15 amino acids long. The trim removed 2 bases at V and 6 bases at J, leaving 7 bases unmatched. The CDR3 region is CASSLYSAGADTQYF. In DNA form, the CDR3 reads TGTGCCAGCAGCTTATATTCAGCGGGGGCCGATACGCAGTATTTT.

The gene calls are TRBV7-3 and TRBJ2-1, with D possibly TRBD1 on 6 matching bases. The CDR3 runs 12 residues. Deletions cut 3 bases from V and 10 bases from J, with 10 bases between. From germline, CDR1 is SGHTA and CDR2 FQGTGA. In DNA form, the CDR3 reads TGTGCCAGCAGCTTCCTACAGGGCGAGCAGTTCTTC. It yields the protein CASSFLQGEQFF. Supplemented by reference TRBV7-3 and TRBJ2-1, the full variable domain reads GAGVSQTPSNKVTEKGKYVELRCDPISGHTALYWYRQSLGQGPEFLIYFQGTGAADDSGLPNDRFFAVRPEGSVSTLKIQRTERGDSAVYLCASSFLQGEQFFGPGTRLTVL.

The gene calls are TRBV3-1 (or the pseudogene TRBV3-2) and TRBJ2-2; 9 bases agree with TRBD1. The CDR3 runs 17 residues. CDR1 and CDR2 from the germline V gene are LGHDT and YNNKEL (reference sequence). Trimming at V came to 3 bases and at J to 4 bases, leaving 9 bases not matched to a gene. The CDR3 nucleotides are TGTGCCAGCAGCCAGAGGGGACAGGGAGGTACCACCGGGGAGCTGTTTTTT. Encoded protein: CASSQRGQGGTTGELFF.

The V gene is TRBV11-2, the J gene TRBJ2-1, with unresolved D. Trimming removed 5 bases at V and 3 bases at J, with 5 bases between. The CDR3 is 12 residues long. CDR1 SGHAT and CDR2 FQNNGV come from the germline V gene. CDR3 region: CASSPSYNEQFF. CDR3 coding DNA: TGTGCCAGCAGCCCTAGCTACAATGAGCAGTTCTTC.

The J gene is TRBJ1-1, the V gene TRBV5-1; D not certain. Germline V gives CDR1 SGHRS, CDR2 YFSETQ. V lost 3 bases and J 1 base, leaving 10 bases between the germline ends. The CDR3 is 14 amino acids. The CDR3 loop reads CASSSEERNTEAFF. The DNA of the CDR3 is TGCGCCAGCAGCTCAGAGGAACGGAACACTGAAGCTTTCTTT.

The V gene is TRBV2, the J gene TRBJ2-2; a possible D gene is TRBD2 (5 bases). This CDR3 spans 13 amino acids. Germline CDR1 reads SNHLY; CDR2 reads FYNNEI. Trimming took 7 bases from V and 7 from J, leaving 13 bases between them. CDR3 loop: CASNSEGVGELFF. The CDR3 region has the DNA TGTGCCAGCAACTCCGAGGGTGTCGGGGAGCTGTTTTTT.

This clone was observed a single time. This chain connects TRBV29-1 to TRBJ1-1, with TRBD1 identical over 9 bases. The CDR3 has 13 residues. Germline V gene sequence: CDR1 SQVTM, CDR2 ANQGSEA. The V gene end was trimmed by 7 bases and the J gene end by 2 bases; junction bases not matched to a gene: 5. The CDR3 loop is CSGGTGSNTEAFF. The CDR3 DNA is TGCAGCGGAGGGACAGGGTCAAACACTGAAGCTTTCTTT.

The CDR3 loop is CASSYQLAGGGETQYF. The CDR3 DNA reads as TGTGCCAGCAGTTACCAACTAGCGGGAGGGGGGGAGACCCAGTACTTC. The rearrangement uses TRBV6-2 or TRBV6-3 and TRBJ2-5, with 13 bases that match TRBD2. V trimming: 2 bases; J trimming: 5 bases; junction bases outside the gene matches: 5. The CDR3 loop spans 16 amino acids. CDR1 and CDR2 from the germline V gene are MNHEY and SVGEGT.

V gene TRBV7-9 combines with J gene TRBJ2-1; no clear D. CDR3 length: 11 amino acids. CDR1 is SEHNR, CDR2 FQNEAQ, per germline (reference sequence). With 0 bases removed from V and 12 bases from J, the gap between germline ends came to 6 bases. For the CDR3, the DNA is TGTGCCAGCAGCTTAGCGAACAGGCAGTTCTTC. It yields the protein CASSLANRQFF.

The chain recombines TRBV29-1 with TRBJ2-7; 10 bases line up with TRBD1. Germline trimming cut 7 bases from V and 3 bases from J; bases unmatched to any gene: 6. The length of the CDR3 is 13 residues. Germline CDR1 and CDR2: SQVTM and ANQGSEA. This chain's CDR3 is CSARRDRGYEQYF. The DNA of the CDR3 is TGCAGCGCCCGTAGGGACAGGGGCTACGAGCAGTACTTC.

The chain couples TRBV5-1 to TRBJ2-1; 7 positions agree with TRBD2. CDR3 size: 15 residues. V was clipped by 4 bases and J by 4 bases; unmatched bases: 8. Per germline, CDR1 SGHRS and CDR2 YFSETQ. The CDR3 loop is CASSPREAGYNEQFF. DNA for the CDR3: TGCGCCAGCAGCCCCCGGGAGGCGGGGTACAATGAGCAGTTCTTC.

The chain couples TRBV24-1 to TRBJ2-2, with TRBD2 identical over 9 bases. This CDR3 has 17 residues. Per germline, CDR1 KGHDR and CDR2 SFDVKD. Trimming removed 3 bases from V and 4 bases from J; junction bases left unmatched: 8. The CDR3 DNA is TGTGCCACCAGTGATACCCTCGGGACTAGCCTCACCGGGGAGCTGTTTTTT. Encoded protein: CATSDTLGTSLTGELFF.

The CDR3 DNA is TGTGCCAGCAGCTTGGAGGAGACCCTCTATAATTCACCCCTCCACTTT. Its protein product is CASSLEETLYNSPLHF. The chain recombines TRBV5-8 with TRBJ1-6; no definite D call. Germline V gene lookup returns CDR1 SGHTS and CDR2 YDEGEE. V was shortened by 0 bases and J by 3 bases, with 10 bases between the two germline ends. The CDR3 runs to 16 residues.

The V gene is TRBV5-1, the J gene TRBJ2-1, with 8 bases identical to TRBD2. V shed 2 bases, J shed 1 base, and the junction held 8 bases outside the gene matches. Germline values: CDR1 SGHRS, CDR2 YFSETQ. The CDR3 runs 17 residues. In nucleotides, the CDR3 is TGCGCCAGCAGCTTCGGGTACCGGGAGGGATCCTACAATGAGCAGTTCTTC. Protein product: CASSFGYREGSYNEQFF.

CDR3 protein: CASSFSSGRARVETQYF. In nucleotides, the CDR3 is TGCGCCAGCAGCTTTAGTAGCGGGAGGGCCAGGGTAGAGACCCAGTACTTC. The V and J genes are TRBV5-1 and TRBJ2-5; 11 nucleotides agree with TRBD2. This CDR3 is 17 amino acids long. Germline V lookup: CDR1 SGHRS, CDR2 YFSETQ. Losses at the gene ends were 2 bases for V and 4 bases for J; bases not matched to a gene: 10. The full variable domain, completed using reference TRBV5-1 and TRBJ2-5, is KAGVTQTPRYLIKTRGQQVTLSCSPISGHRSVSWYQQTPGQGLQFLFEYFSETQRNKGNFPGRFSGRQFSNSRSEMNVSTLELGDSALYLCASSFSSGRARVETQYFGPGTRLLVL.

The chain carries TRBV6-2 or TRBV6-3 and TRBJ2-5; possible D gene TRBD2, 5 bases. Germline loops: CDR1 MNHEY, CDR2 SVGEGT. The germline V and J ends were trimmed by 0 bases and 9 bases, with 14 bases remaining between them. The CDR3 sequence is 14 residues long. The CDR3 DNA reads as TGTGCCAGCAGTTACTCTCCCGGGTACGGGGCCCAGTACTTC. Its protein is CASSYSPGYGAQYF.

This clone is a singleton in its sample. The rearrangement uses TRBV6-2 or TRBV6-3 and TRBJ1-2; possibly TRBD1 for D (6 bases). Trimming removed 4 bases at V and 8 bases at J, with 14 bases between. CDR1 is MNHEY, CDR2 SVGEGT, per germline. The CDR3 sequence is 13 residues long. Here the CDR3 reads CASSSDRTYGYTF. CDR3 nucleotide sequence: TGTGCCAGCAGTTCTGACAGGACCTACGGCTACACCTTC.

In its sample, this clone was seen once. This chain links TRBV9 with TRBJ1-5, with no clear D. CDR1 is SGDLS, CDR2 YYNGEE, per germline. This CDR3 has 17 amino acids. Trimming left V 4 bases short and J 4 bases short, with 21 bases between. This CDR3 reads CASSPPMRVRANQPQHF. DNA for the CDR3: TGTGCCAGCAGCCCTCCCATGAGGGTAAGGGCGAATCAGCCCCAGCATTTT.

The DNA of the CDR3 is TGTGCCAGCAGCTTACGTGGAGTGGGAAAACTGTTTTTT. It codes for CASSLRGVGKLFF. The chain joins TRBV7-9 to TRBJ1-4; no definite D call. V lost 2 bases to trimming and J lost 10 bases, with 11 bases between them. The germline CDR1 and CDR2 sequences are SEHNR and FQNEAQ (reference sequence). This CDR3 has 13 amino acids.